Below, 21 T cell receptor beta chains from the same sample are listed, as sequenced in a study of shared clonotypes between healthy human individuals. Assay used: immunoSEQ multiplex PCR; TCRdb lists only in-frame clones, some missing. The sample comprises just over 2,000,000 clones, 95% of which are singletons, and more than 0.1% rests with the top ten. The sample comprised naive CD4+ T cells sorted from blood. Indicated subset: CD45RA+ positively selected. The receptors originated from a man younger than 30 in good health.

This chain links TRBV27 with TRBJ2-3, with D perhaps matching TRBD1 (6 bases). CDR1 and CDR2 from the germline V gene are MNHEY and SMNVEV (reference sequence). This CDR3 comprises 15 residues. Trimming pared 5 bases from V and 2 bases from J, leaving 14 bases between. Here the CDR3 reads CASSTADSYTDTQYF. As DNA, the CDR3 is TGTGCCAGCAGTACCGCGGACAGTTACACAGATACGCAGTATTTT.

This sequence joins TRBV5-6 and TRBJ2-5; D is possibly TRBD1 (5 bases). Germline V gene sequence: CDR1 SGHDT, CDR2 YYEEEE. V shed 2 bases and J shed 9 bases, with 8 bases lying between them. The CDR3 runs to 11 residues. The CDR3 bases are TGTGCCAGCAGCTTAGGGGATTCCCAGTACTTC. It translates to CASSLGDSQYF.

As to this clone: Other DNA sequences from this sample encode an identical CDR3 as well. The chain employs TRBV6-5 and TRBJ2-5; 10 bases match TRBD1. With V trimmed by 5 bases and J by 5 bases, 5 bases remained unmatched. The CDR3 is 14 residues long. Germline V lookup: CDR1 MNHEY, CDR2 SVGAGI. CDR3 loop: CASSRTGGWETQYF. In nucleotides, the CDR3 is TGTGCCAGCAGTAGGACAGGGGGTTGGGAGACCCAGTACTTC.

The sample holds one count of this clone. This sequence joins TRBV5-1 and TRBJ2-2; no definite D call. Trimming removed 0 bases from V and 7 bases from J, with 13 bases in between. The CDR3 loop spans 15 amino acids. The germline V gene encodes CDR1 SGHRS and CDR2 YFSETQ. CDR3 amino acids: CASSLAATGGGELFF. The CDR3 DNA reads TGCGCCAGCAGCTTGGCGGCAACCGGCGGCGGGGAGCTGTTTTTT. Based on the CDR3 plus reference TRBV5-1 and TRBJ2-2, the full variable domain is KAGVTQTPRYLIKTRGQQVTLSCSPISGHRSVSWYQQTPGQGLQFLFEYFSETQRNKGNFPGRFSGRQFSNSRSEMNVSTLELGDSALYLCASSLAATGGGELFFGEGSRLTVL.

Comments on this clone: The same CDR3 is also encoded by other DNA sequences in this sample. This chain connects TRBV6-5 to TRBJ2-2; D unclear. V lost 2 bases and J 2 bases, leaving 3 bases between the germline ends. The CDR3 consists of 13 residues. Germline V gene lookup returns CDR1 MNHEY and CDR2 SVGAGI. CDR3 sequence (DNA): TGTGCCAGCAGTTACCTTAACACCGGGGAGCTGTTTTTT. It specifies CASSYLNTGELFF.

V usage is TRBV9 and J usage is TRBJ2-6; D is perhaps TRBD1 (7 bases). V gave up 4 bases and J gave up 0 bases, with 20 bases separating them. The germline CDR1 and CDR2 sequences are SGDLS and YYNGEE. The CDR3 covers 19 residues. The CDR3 nucleotides are TGTGCCAGCAGCCCACGGACAGGAGGGACTTACTCTGGGGCCAACGTCCTGACTTTC. It specifies CASSPRTGGTYSGANVLTF.

The rearrangement uses TRBV28 and TRBJ2-3; possible D gene TRBD1, 6 bases. CDR1 and CDR2 (germline): MDHEN, SYDVKM. With 10 bases removed from V and 2 bases from J, the gap between germline ends came to 10 bases. The CDR3 runs to 12 residues. CDR3 DNA: TGTGCCATCCGGGACACCACAGATACGCAGTATTTT. Translation: CAIRDTTDTQYF.

The chain is built from TRBV30 and TRBJ1-4; TRBD1 might be the D (5 bases). This CDR3 comprises 15 residues. V dropped 3 bases and J dropped 1 base, with 12 bases sitting between them. Germline V gene sequence: CDR1 GTSNPN, CDR2 SVGIG (reference sequence). The CDR3 sequence: CAWRPPGLTNEKLFF. CDR3 in DNA: TGTGCCTGGAGACCTCCGGGACTAACTAATGAAAAACTGTTTTTT.

J is TRBJ1-1 and V is TRBV5-6; D is unresolved. Germline values: CDR1 SGHDT, CDR2 YYEEEE. Trimming removed 0 bases from V and 4 bases from J, with 13 bases in between. This CDR3 comprises 15 residues. CDR3 protein: CASSLVWVSSTEAFF. CDR3 nucleotides: TGTGCCAGCAGCTTGGTTTGGGTCTCAAGCACTGAAGCTTTCTTT.

The gene calls are TRBV7-8 and TRBJ1-3, with a tentative D call TRBD1 (5 bases). The CDR3 spans 14 residues. CDR1 and CDR2 from the germline V gene are SGHVS and FQNEAQ. V was clipped by 5 bases and J by 4 bases, with 12 bases between them. The CDR3 DNA sequence: TGTGCCAGCAGCCAGGCCCGGGGCGGAAACACCATATATTTT. The encoded protein is CASSQARGGNTIYF.

The count of this clone is one. The genes are TRBV5-4 and TRBJ1-3, with D uncertain. The CDR3 is made up of 13 amino acids. V was clipped by 4 bases and J by 4 bases, with 9 bases between them. In germline, CDR1 is SGHNT, CDR2 YYREEE (reference sequence). The CDR3 protein is CASSVPGGNTIYF. The CDR3 DNA is TGTGCCAGCAGCGTCCCCGGGGGAAACACCATATATTTT.

This clone was detected once. The chain joins TRBV18 to TRBJ2-2, with D hard to call. CDR3 length: 16 amino acids. The germline V and J ends were trimmed by 1 base and 4 bases, with 13 bases remaining between them. CDR1 KGHSH and CDR2 LQKENI come from the germline V gene. The CDR3 here is CASSPQVTSTTGELFF. The CDR3 coding sequence is TGTGCCAGCTCACCACAGGTTACCTCGACCACCGGGGAGCTGTTTTTT.

This chain links TRBV9 with TRBJ2-7; D possibly corresponds to TRBD2 (6 bases). V lost 4 bases, J lost 7 bases, and 9 bases lay in between. CDR1 and CDR2 (germline): SGDLS, YYNGEE. CDR3 size: 11 residues. The CDR3 sequence is CASSPGREQYF. CDR3 in DNA: TGTGCCAGCAGCCCTGGGAGGGAGCAGTACTTC.

The CDR3 spells CASSRGQTGYGYTF. The CDR3 DNA reads TGTGCCAGCAGTAGGGGACAGACTGGCTATGGCTACACCTTC. V usage is TRBV6-5 and J usage is TRBJ1-2; 7 bases match TRBD1. This CDR3 is built from 14 residues. Per the germline V gene, CDR1 is MNHEY and CDR2 is SVGAGI. The junction had 7 bases not matched to a gene; V was cut back by 5 bases and J by 4 bases.

Written as DNA, the CDR3 is TGCAGCGTAGCGGGACAGGGGAACTACGAGCAGTACTTC. Protein sequence: CSVAGQGNYEQYF. The rearrangement links TRBV29-1 to TRBJ2-7, with TRBD1 identical over 10 bases. J lost 3 bases, V lost 6 bases, and 5 bases had no gene match. In germline, CDR1 is SQVTM, CDR2 ANQGSEA. The CDR3 length is 13 residues.

This chain uses TRBV7-2 with TRBJ1-1; unclear D gene. Germline V gives CDR1 SGHTA, CDR2 FQGNSA. Trimming removed 3 bases from V and 10 bases from J, with 12 bases in between. This CDR3 has 12 amino acids. This CDR3 is CASSFGRFGAFF. The CDR3, as DNA: TGTGCCAGCAGCTTCGGCAGGTTTGGAGCTTTCTTT.

Comments on this clone: The same CDR3 also results from other DNA sequences found in this sample. The V and J genes are TRBV2 and TRBJ2-1, with D hard to call. Germline V lookup: CDR1 SNHLY, CDR2 FYNNEI. The CDR3 sequence is 11 residues long. Trimming pared 2 bases from V and 7 bases from J, leaving 3 bases between. The CDR3, as DNA: TGTGCCAGCAGTGAATTGAATGAGCAGTTCTTC. Translation gives CASSELNEQFF.

V and J are TRBV5-1 and TRBJ1-2; the match to TRBD1 covers 9 bases. CDR1 is SGHRS and CDR2 is YFSETQ in the germline V gene. The CDR3 is 15 amino acids. J lost 5 bases, V lost 4 bases, and 9 bases had no gene match. The CDR3 protein is CASSVSGTGQYGYTF. CDR3 in DNA: TGCGCCAGCAGCGTATCCGGGACAGGGCAATATGGCTACACCTTC.

The table lists this clone with a count of one. This chain connects TRBV5-1 to TRBJ2-4; possibly TRBD2 for D (6 bases). The CDR3 has 16 amino acids. Per the germline V gene, CDR1 is SGHRS and CDR2 is YFSETQ. With 2 bases removed from V and 0 bases from J, the gap between germline ends came to 12 bases. The CDR3 nucleotides are TGCGCCAGCAGCTTAGGCGGGGACCTAGCCAAAAACATTCAGTACTTC. Its translation is CASSLGGDLAKNIQYF.

The chain is built from TRBV25-1 and TRBJ1-6, with no clear D. Trimming took off 4 bases at V and 7 bases at J, with 8 bases between the two ends. The CDR3 totals 13 residues. The germline CDR1 and CDR2 sequences are MGHDK and SYGVNS. In DNA form, the CDR3 reads TGTGCCAGCAGTGCCCTGGGGAATTCACCCCTCCACTTT. As protein: CASSALGNSPLHF.

The chain links TRBV6-1 to TRBJ1-2; TRBD1 might be the D (5 bases). V lost 1 base to trimming and J lost 9 bases, with 12 bases between them. The CDR3 contains 13 residues. Germline-derived CDR1 and CDR2 are MNHNS and SASEGT. In nucleotides, the CDR3 is TGTGCCAGCAGTGAAGGAACAGGAGGTAGCTACACCTTC. Protein product: CASSEGTGGSYTF.